This T cell receptor beta chain is drawn from a study of blood T cell repertoires in COVID-19. Generated by immunoSEQ multiplex PCR, the TCRdb table keeps only in-frame clones and is missing some. The sample lists under 300,000 clones, roughly 91% seen once, with 2% to 2.5% in the top ten. The germline V gene encodes CDR1 SGHTS and CDR2 YDEGEE. V lost 2 bases, J lost 3 bases, and 12 bases lay in between. The CDR3 extends over 14 amino acids. The receptor's source is a woman between 40 and 50 years old with acute COVID-19. The sequenced sample was PBMCs or T cells enriched from blood (not recorded which). The chain has TRBV5-8 and TRBJ2-7; D not resolved. In DNA, the CDR3 is TGTGCCAGCAGCTTAATGAACAGCCGCTACGAGCAGTACTTC. Translated: CASSLMNSRYEQYF.